This entry features one TCR beta chain sequence. This entry is derived from a study of cytomegalovirus exposure and HLA in healthy donors. Study as a whole: Genotyping showed about 80% of about 370 donors falling in the Caucasian-associated ancestry cluster.

PCR amplification relied on 60 Vbeta primers (plus 13 Jbeta primers). TCRdb keeps only in-frame clones here, not all; method: immunoSEQ multiplex PCR. The data hold about 110,000 clones, with over 60% observed a single time. The J segment lost 1 base and the V segment lost 3 bases, leaving 9 bases of the junction unmatched. This CDR3 has 16 residues. Germline V gives CDR1 SGHRS, CDR2 YFSETQ. Sequencing was done on a sample of PBMCs. J is TRBJ1-1 and V is TRBV5-1; 7 nucleotides align to TRBD1. This TCR was recovered from a man under 40 in good health and CMV-seropositive. CDR3 residues: CASSWGPQGTNTEAFF. CDR3 coding DNA: TGCGCCAGCAGCTGGGGGCCACAGGGGACGAACACTGAAGCTTTCTTT. Based on the CDR3 plus reference TRBV5-1 and TRBJ1-1, the full variable domain is KAGVTQTPRYLIKTRGQQVTLSCSPISGHRSVSWYQQTPGQGLQFLFEYFSETQRNKGNFPGRFSGRQFSNSRSEMNVSTLELGDSALYLCASSWGPQGTNTEAFFGQGTRLTVV.